These 2 T cell receptor beta chains came from one sample sequenced in a study of Graves' ophthalmopathy and Graves' hyperthyroidism (dated by TCRdb to 2017 to 2018). Sequenced on an Illumina HiSeq 2000. TCR beta CDR3 regions were amplified from RNA transcripts for repertoire sequencing. The first round of RT-PCR was done with HTBI primers and the Qiagen OneStep RT-PCR kit, and was followed by a second round of multiplex PCR, then size selection and purification. TCRdb trimmed the raw reads at Q25, called clones with MiXCR and kept productive beta chains. All rows with the same CDR3 protein become a single entry with the most common DNA and genes. The sample data list 650,000 to 900,000 distinct CDR3 sequences, and 35% to 50% of these were observed just once. Jointly, the top ten make up approximately 43% of the sample. The sequenced sample consisted of peripheral blood. The receptor source for this set is an adult man with Graves' ophthalmopathy.

This clonotype has only a few counts. One junction end disagrees with the germline gene, perhaps due to a read error. This chain uses TRBV10-3 with TRBJ1-5; D unclear. The germline CDR1 and CDR2 sequences are ENHRY and SYGVKD. The CDR3 runs to 15 residues. The CDR3 region is CASSLSPPTGQPQHF. As DNA, the CDR3 is TGTGCCAGCAGTTTAAGCCCACCGACGGGGCAGCCCCAGCATTTT.

In its sample, this clonotype was seen a few times. This rearrangement joins TRBV7-9 to TRBJ1-1; 8 bases map to TRBD1. CDR3 length equals 13 residues. Germline CDR1 and CDR2: SEHNR and FQNEAQ (reference sequence). V trimming: 5 bases; J trimming: 11 bases; junction bases outside the gene matches: 10. CDR3 sequence reads: CASSPGGTQNAFF. CDR3 nucleotides: TGTGCCAGCAGCCCAGGGGGCACCCAGAACGCTTTCTTT.